This T cell receptor beta chain originates from a study of T cells in Graves' hyperthyroidism and ophthalmopathy. Across the study: Peripheral blood draws took place at initial diagnosis, ahead of any treatment.

The blood was taken when hyperthyroidism was first diagnosed, before any ophthalmopathy symptoms showed up. CDR1 is DFQATT, CDR2 SNEGSKA, per germline (reference sequence). This CDR3 has 14 residues. Trimming removed 4 bases from V and 1 base from J; junction bases left unmatched: 5. The sample holds a few counts of this clonotype. Its antigen remains unidentified. Whole-study results and caveats: In the analysis, a 13 V-J model separated ophthalmopathy from stable hyperthyroidism. Most clonotypes expanded in thyroid above 0.001 were likewise present in blood.

RNA transcripts served as the template for amplifying TCR beta CDR3 regions. Researchers ran a first-round RT-PCR on the TCR CDR3 using the HTBI primer set. Each CDR3 protein is one row after TCRdb ran MiXCR on the multiplex PCR reads. The sample contains roughly 360,000 distinct CDR3 sequences, roughly 13% of which appear only once. The sequence was collected from a man aged 25-45 years with Graves' hyperthyroidism that later progressed to Graves' ophthalmopathy. Source material: blood. V usage is TRBV20-1 and J usage is TRBJ2-7; 9 nucleotides align to TRBD2. Written as DNA, the CDR3 is TGCAGTGCTAAGCCTAGCGGGGCGTCCTACGAGCAGTACTTC. This codes for CSAKPSGASYEQYF.